This entry features one T cell receptor beta chain sequence. As yet, its antigen is unknown. The table came from immunoSEQ multiplex PCR; TCRdb's copy has only in-frame clones and leaves some out. The top ten clones hold around 5% of a sample with around 120,000 clones, around 93% of them seen once. The study pooled second doses at about 4 or about 12 weeks. These data come from a study of T cell responses to AZD1222 COVID-19 vaccine. The study, taken as a whole, reports: Nearly half of unique spike-specific TCRs reportedly avoided B.1.351 and B.1.1.7 mutated regions. Only 5 or 6 AZD1222 recipients tested seropositive at baseline. Clonal diversity was possibly underestimated; the donors were predominantly white British and more often female.

The TCR was taken from an adult who received the AZD1222 COVID-19 vaccine. The sample in question was peripheral blood, obtained 28 days after the second AZD1222 dose.

CDR3 sequence: CASSLLRDRGVDTQYF. Written as DNA, the CDR3 is TGTGCCAGCAGTTTACTCCGGGACAGGGGAGTAGATACGCAGTATTTT. The gene calls are TRBV6-5 and TRBJ2-3, with 10 bases fitting TRBD1. V shed 4 bases and J 5 bases; nucleotides not matched to a gene: 9. Germline-derived CDR1 and CDR2 are MNHEY and SVGAGI. This CDR3 region has 16 residues.